This T cell receptor beta chain was obtained from a study of T cells in Graves' hyperthyroidism and ophthalmopathy. Findings and caveats of the study: Ophthalmopathy prediction by the model preceded onset by a median about 6 months.

RNA transcripts yielded amplified TCR beta CDR3 regions. TCR CDR3 underwent first-round RT-PCR with the HTBI primer set. TCRdb redid the calling of the multiplex PCR reads with MiXCR, one entry per CDR3 protein. The sample lists about 540,000 distinct CDR3 sequences, about 45% occurring once. This clonotype was seen a few times. Its antigen is unknown. The TCR originated in a woman younger than 35 with Graves' hyperthyroidism. Sequencing was carried out using peripheral blood or thyroid tissue (not recorded which).

In nucleotides, the CDR3 is TGCAGTGCTAGAGAGGGAGCTAGCAATCAGCCCCAGCATTTT. Its translation: CSAREGASNQPQHF. V is TRBV20-1 and J is TRBJ1-5; no clear D gene. Deletions cut 0 bases from V and 0 bases from J, with 6 bases between. Per the germline V gene, CDR1 is DFQATT and CDR2 is SNEGSKA (reference sequence). The CDR3 has 14 amino acids.